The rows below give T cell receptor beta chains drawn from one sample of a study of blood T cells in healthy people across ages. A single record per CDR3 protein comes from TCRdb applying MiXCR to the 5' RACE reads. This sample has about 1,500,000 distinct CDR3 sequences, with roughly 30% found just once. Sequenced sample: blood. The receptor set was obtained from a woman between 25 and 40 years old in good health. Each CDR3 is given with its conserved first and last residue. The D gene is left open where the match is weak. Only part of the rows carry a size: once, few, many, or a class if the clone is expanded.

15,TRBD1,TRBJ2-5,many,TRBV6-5,CASKRQQGVWETQYF,TGTGCCAGCAAGCGGCAACAGGGGGTGTGGGAGACCCAGTACTTC
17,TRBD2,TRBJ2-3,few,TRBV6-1,CASSAGLAGGGTDTQYF,TGTGCCAGCAGCGCGGGACTGGCGGGGGGAGGTACAGATACGCAGTATTTT
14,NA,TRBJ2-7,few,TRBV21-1,CASSKLLGAGEQYF,TGTGCCAGCAGCAAGCTACTCGGGGCGGGAGAGCAGTACTTC
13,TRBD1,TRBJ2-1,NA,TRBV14,CASSLMPRGLRFF,TGTGCCAGCAGCCTCATGCCCAGGGGGCTTCGGTTCTTC
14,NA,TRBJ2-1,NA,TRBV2,CASSEAVELDKQFF,TGTGCCAGCAGTGAAGCTGTTGAATTGGATAAGCAGTTCTTC
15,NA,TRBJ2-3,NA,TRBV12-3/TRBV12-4,CASSQIQMRTDTQYF,TGTGCCAGCAGTCAAATCCAAATGAGAACAGATACGCAGTATTTT
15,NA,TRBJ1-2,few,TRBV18,CASSPESGRLYGYTF,TGTGCCAGCTCACCTGAGTCAGGGCGGCTCTATGGCTACACCTTC
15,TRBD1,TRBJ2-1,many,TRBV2,CASSEKGGRPVVQFF,TGTGCCAGCAGTGAAAAAGGGGGCCGACCCGTTGTGCAGTTCTTC
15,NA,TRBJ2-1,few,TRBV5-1,CASSLEGWGYNEQFF,TGCGCCAGCAGCTTGGAGGGGTGGGGTTACAATGAGCAGTTCTTC
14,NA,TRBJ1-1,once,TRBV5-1,CASSLRTSGTEAFF,TGCGCCAGCAGCTTACGGACCTCGGGAACTGAAGCTTTCTTT
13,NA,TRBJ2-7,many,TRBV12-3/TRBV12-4,CASSFGQGSEQYF,TGTGCCAGCAGTTTCGGGCAGGGGAGCGAGCAGTACTTC
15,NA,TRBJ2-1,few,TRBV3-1,CASSQGTGPYNEQFF,TGTGCCAGCAGCCAAGGGACTGGACCCTACAATGAGCAGTTCTTC
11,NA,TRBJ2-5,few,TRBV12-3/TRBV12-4,CASRYSAAQYF,TGTGCCAGCAGATACAGCGCGGCCCAGTACTTC
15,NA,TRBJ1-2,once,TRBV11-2,CASSLDRRGGYGYTF,TGTGCCAGCAGCTTAGATCGCCGCGGGGGGTATGGCTACACCTTC
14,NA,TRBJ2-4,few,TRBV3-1,CASSQDSGRNIQYF,TGTGCCAGCAGCCAAGATTCTGGTAGAAACATTCAGTACTTC
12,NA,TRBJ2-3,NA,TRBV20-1,CSARDFREAQYF,TGCAGTGCTAGAGATTTTAGGGAAGCGCAGTATTTT
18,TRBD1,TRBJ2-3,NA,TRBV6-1,CASSPGRGGTGAMHTQYF,TGTGCCAGCAGTCCTGGTCGTGGGGGGACAGGGGCAATGCATACGCAGTATTTT
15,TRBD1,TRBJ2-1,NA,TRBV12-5,CASGLPGGTYNEQFF,TGTGCTAGTGGTTTGCCAGGGGGAACCTACAATGAGCAGTTCTTC
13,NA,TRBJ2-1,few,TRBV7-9,CASSLTAINEQFF,TGTGCCAGCAGCTTAACAGCGATCAATGAGCAGTTCTTC
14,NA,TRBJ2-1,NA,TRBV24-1,CATPPGLTVDEQFF,TGTGCCACCCCTCCCGGCCTCACGGTGGATGAGCAGTTCTTC
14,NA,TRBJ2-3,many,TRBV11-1,CASSTRRRTDTQYF,TGTGCCAGCAGCACCAGGAGACGGACAGATACGCAGTATTTT
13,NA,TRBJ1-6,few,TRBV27,CASTWTVNSPLHF,TGTGCCAGCACTTGGACGGTTAATTCACCCCTCCACTTT
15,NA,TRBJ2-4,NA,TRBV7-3,CASSPGAWRGNIQYF,TGTGCCAGCAGCCCAGGGGCATGGAGGGGAAACATTCAGTACTTC
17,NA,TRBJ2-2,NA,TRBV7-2,CASSLALVRRNTGELFF,TGTGCCAGCAGCTTAGCGCTTGTACGGCGGAACACCGGGGAGCTGTTTTTT
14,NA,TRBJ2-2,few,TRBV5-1,CASSRVRTTGELFF,TGCGCCAGCAGCCGCGTCAGGACTACCGGGGAGCTGTTTTTT
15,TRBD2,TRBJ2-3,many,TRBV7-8,CASSLVASGTDTQYF,TGTGCCAGCAGCTTAGTGGCTAGCGGAACAGATACGCAGTATTTT
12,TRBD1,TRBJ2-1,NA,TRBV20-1,CSATSPGTVSFF,TGCAGTGCTACTAGCCCCGGGACAGTGTCGTTCTTC